Listed below are T cell receptor beta chains from one sample, sequenced in a study of blood T cell repertoires in COVID-19. Data came from immunoSEQ multiplex PCR; TCRdb stores just in-frame clones and leaves some out. In the table there are 150,000 or so clones, approximately 90% of which are singletons. The specimen sequenced was peripheral blood. Source of these receptors: a man aged 18 to 29 with COVID-19, enrolled during active disease. Each CDR3 is given with its conserved first and last residue. The D gene is left open where the match is weak. Clone size is shown for a subset of rows, as once, few, many or a class of expanded clone.

d_gene,j_gene,v_gene,abundance,CDR3aa,CDR3nt
TRBD1,TRBJ2-2,TRBV29-1,.,CSVGTGGNTGELFF,TGCAGCGTAGGGACAGGGGGAAACACCGGGGAGCTGTTTTTT
.,TRBJ2-1,TRBV11-2,.,CASSVVIRTSHNEQFF,TGTGCCAGCAGTGTAGTCATAAGGACTTCCCATAATGAGCAGTTCTTC
.,TRBJ2-2,TRBV4-3,.,CASSPNRVNTGELFF,TGCGCCAGCAGCCCCAACAGGGTGAACACCGGGGAGCTGTTTTTT
TRBD2,TRBJ2-7,TRBV7-6,.,CASSPWGAGLVSEQYF,TGTGCCAGCAGCCCCTGGGGGGCGGGACTAGTCTCCGAGCAGTACTTC
TRBD2,TRBJ2-7,TRBV27,.,CASSNGLAGVYEQYF,TGTGCCAGCAGTAATGGACTAGCGGGAGTCTACGAGCAGTACTTC
.,TRBJ1-1,TRBV14,few,CAEQAYGGTEAFF,TGTGCGGAACAGGCCTACGGGGGGACTGAAGCTTTCTTT
TRBD1,TRBJ1-2,TRBV19,.,CASRNGQGGYTF,TGTGCCAGTAGGAACGGACAGGGAGGCTACACCTTC
TRBD1,TRBJ2-7,TRBV27,once,CASSLSAGGNEQYF,TGTGCCAGCAGTTTATCGGCAGGGGGAAACGAGCAGTACTTC
.,TRBJ1-1,TRBV13,once,CASSLGLPGGNTEAFF,TGTGCCAGCAGCCTGGGACTTCCGGGGGGGAACACTGAAGCTTTCTTT
TRBD1,TRBJ2-6,TRBV6-6,once,CASSPGTGSSGANVLTF,TGTGCCAGCAGTCCGGGGACAGGCAGCTCTGGGGCCAACGTCCTGACTTTC
.,TRBJ2-7,TRBV2,once,CASGGDKSYEQYF,TGTGCCAGCGGGGGGGACAAGTCCTACGAGCAGTACTTC
.,TRBJ1-4,TRBV5-6,.,CASSLGLDEKLLF,TGTGCCAGCAGCTTGGGACTTGACGAAAAACTGCTTTTT
TRBD2,TRBJ2-1,TRBV7-9,.,CASSFPNTGLAGEGAEQFF,TGTGCCAGCAGCTTTCCGAATACGGGACTAGCGGGAGAGGGCGCTGAGCAGTTCTTC
TRBD1,TRBJ1-2,TRBV9,.,CASSVAWTGGGGYTF,TGTGCCAGCAGCGTAGCCTGGACAGGGGGCGGTGGCTACACCTTC
TRBD1,TRBJ2-3,TRBV6-9,.,CASSYTGGAQYF,TGTGCCAGCAGTTATACAGGGGGCGCGCAGTATTTT
.,TRBJ1-4,TRBV2,.,CASSEPRTEENEKLFF,TGTGCCAGCAGTGAACCGCGGACAGAGGAGAATGAAAAACTGTTTTTT
.,TRBJ2-7,TRBV11-2,.,CASSHHRSYEQYF,TGTGCCAGCAGCCACCACAGGAGCTACGAGCAGTACTTC
.,TRBJ1-1,TRBV28,.,CASMPGTLLEAFF,TGTGCCAGCATGCCAGGGACTCTCCTTGAAGCTTTCTTT
TRBD2,TRBJ2-7,TRBV7-8,once,CASIPRRLAGAYEQYF,TGTGCCAGCATCCCAAGACGACTAGCGGGAGCCTACGAGCAGTACTTC
.,TRBJ2-7,TRBV4-3,.,CASSPYYGGEYEQYF,TGCGCCAGCAGCCCATATTACGGGGGAGAATACGAGCAGTACTTC
.,TRBJ2-1,TRBV6-5,.,CASSYANQGSEQFF,TGTGCCAGCAGTTACGCCAACCAGGGAAGTGAGCAGTTCTTC
.,TRBJ2-7,TRBV5-6,once,CASSPGAYEQYF,TGTGCCAGCAGCCCCGGGGCCTACGAGCAGTACTTC
TRBD1,TRBJ1-1,TRBV2,.,CASSERSGTGIGTEAFF,TGTGCCAGCAGTGAAAGATCCGGGACAGGCATCGGGACTGAAGCTTTCTTT